This TCR beta chain emerged from a study of T cells in localized non-small cell lung cancer. This CDR3 region has 15 residues. The germline gives CDR1 SGHRS, CDR2 YFSETQ. Data came from immunoSEQ multiplex PCR; TCRdb stores just in-frame clones and leaves some out. The table lists tens of thousands of clones, roughly 90% of them singletons, with around 5.6% in the top ten. A remark on this clone: Its target is unknown.

Study-level findings and limits: For the top 100 tumor clones, a median around 61 also appeared in adjacent lung. Tumor samples were not multi-region, leaving intratumor heterogeneity unexcluded.

The chain carries TRBV5-1 and TRBJ2-5, with TRBD2 identical over 12 bases. The DNA matches TRBJ2-7 better at its end, which makes the J call doubtful. This sample comprised peripheral blood mononuclear cells, obtained before any cancer treatment. The sequence was collected from a male donor at least 60 years old with stage II lung adenocarcinoma. Here the CDR3 DNA reads TGCGCCAGCAGCGAGGGACTAGCGGGCCCCTACGAGCAGTACTTC. Translated, it gives CASSEGLAGPYEQYF.